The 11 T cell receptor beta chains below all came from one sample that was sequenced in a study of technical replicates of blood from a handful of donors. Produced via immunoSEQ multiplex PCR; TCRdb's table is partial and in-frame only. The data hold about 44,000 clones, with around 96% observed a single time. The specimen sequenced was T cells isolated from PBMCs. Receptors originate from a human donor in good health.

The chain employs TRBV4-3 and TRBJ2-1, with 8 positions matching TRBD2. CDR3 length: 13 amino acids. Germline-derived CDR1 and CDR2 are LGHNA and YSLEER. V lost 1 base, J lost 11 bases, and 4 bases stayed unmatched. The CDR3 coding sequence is TGCGCCAGCAGCCAAGGACGGGAGGGGAAGCAGTTCTTC. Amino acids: CASSQGREGKQFF.

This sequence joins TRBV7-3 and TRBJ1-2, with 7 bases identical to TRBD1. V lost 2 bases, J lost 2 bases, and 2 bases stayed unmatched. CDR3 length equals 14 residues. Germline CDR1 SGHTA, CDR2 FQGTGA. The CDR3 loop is CASSLRDSNYGYTF. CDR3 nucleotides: TGTGCCAGCAGCTTACGGGACAGCAACTATGGCTACACCTTC.

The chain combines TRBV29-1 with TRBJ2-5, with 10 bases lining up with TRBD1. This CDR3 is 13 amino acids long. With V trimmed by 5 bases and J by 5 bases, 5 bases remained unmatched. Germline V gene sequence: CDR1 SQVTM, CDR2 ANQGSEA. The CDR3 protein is CSVRTGGMETQYF. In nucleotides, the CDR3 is TGCAGCGTTCGGACAGGGGGTATGGAGACCCAGTACTTC.

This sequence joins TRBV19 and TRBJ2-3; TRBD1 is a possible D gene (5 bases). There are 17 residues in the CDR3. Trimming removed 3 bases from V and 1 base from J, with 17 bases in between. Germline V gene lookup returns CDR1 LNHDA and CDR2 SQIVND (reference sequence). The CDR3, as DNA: TGTGCCAGTAGTATTGGTGGGGCCCGCGATGGCACAGATACGCAGTATTTT. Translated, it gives CASSIGGARDGTDTQYF.

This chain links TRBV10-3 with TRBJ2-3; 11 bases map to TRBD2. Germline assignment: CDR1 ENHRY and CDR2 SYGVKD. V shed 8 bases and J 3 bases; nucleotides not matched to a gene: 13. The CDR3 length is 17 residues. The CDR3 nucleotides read TGTGCCATCCTGGTGGCTAGCGGGAGGACCCAGACAGATACGCAGTATTTT. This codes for CAILVASGRTQTDTQYF.

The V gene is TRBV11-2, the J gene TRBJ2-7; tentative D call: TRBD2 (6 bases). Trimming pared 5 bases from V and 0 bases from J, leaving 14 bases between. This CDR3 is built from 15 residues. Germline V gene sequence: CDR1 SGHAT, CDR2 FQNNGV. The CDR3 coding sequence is TGTGCCAGCAGCGTTGGGGGACTGCTCTCCTACGAGCAGTACTTC. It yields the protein CASSVGGLLSYEQYF.

The CDR3 loop reads CATSPRASGFYEQYF. The CDR3 nucleotides read TGTGCCACCTCCCCCAGGGCTAGCGGTTTCTACGAGCAGTACTTC. The chain employs TRBV15 and TRBJ2-7; 7 positions agree with TRBD2. The germline gives CDR1 LNHNV, CDR2 YYDKDF (reference sequence). After removal of 8 bases from V and 3 bases from J, the junction contained 13 bases not matched to a gene. This CDR3 comprises 15 residues.

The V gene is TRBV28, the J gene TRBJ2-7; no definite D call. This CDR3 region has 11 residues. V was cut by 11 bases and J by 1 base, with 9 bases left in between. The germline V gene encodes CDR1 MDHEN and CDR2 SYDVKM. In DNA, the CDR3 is TGTGCCGCTTCACGGTCCTACGAGCAGTACTTC. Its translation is CAASRSYEQYF.

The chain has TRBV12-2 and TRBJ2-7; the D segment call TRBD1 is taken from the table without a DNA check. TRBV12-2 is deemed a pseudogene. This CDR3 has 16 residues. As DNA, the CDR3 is TGTGCAAGTCGCTTAGCGCCAGGGGGCGCTCGGCTGGAGCAGTACTTC. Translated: CASRLAPGGARLEQYF.

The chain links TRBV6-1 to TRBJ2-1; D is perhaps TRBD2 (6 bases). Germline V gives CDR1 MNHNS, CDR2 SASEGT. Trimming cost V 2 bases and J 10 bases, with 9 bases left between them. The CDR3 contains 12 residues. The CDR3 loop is CASSELGGEQFF. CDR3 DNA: TGTGCCAGCAGTGAACTCGGGGGAGAGCAGTTCTTC.

The CDR3 bases are TGTGCCAGCAGCTATCAGGGGGACTCGTCCACAGATACGCAGTATTTT. It specifies CASSYQGDSSTDTQYF. The rearrangement links TRBV7-2 to TRBJ2-3; a weak D match, TRBD1 (7 bases). CDR1 is SGHTA, CDR2 FQGNSA, per germline. Between the trimmed V and J ends, which lost 4 bases and 2 bases, there was a span of 16 bases. CDR3 length: 16 amino acids.